This T cell receptor (beta chain) was captured in a study of T cell responses to AZD1222 COVID-19 vaccine. Generated by immunoSEQ multiplex PCR, the TCRdb table keeps only in-frame clones and is missing some. This table holds roughly 190,000 clones, approximately 93% found once. V was trimmed by 0 bases and J by 1 base, leaving 6 bases between them. This CDR3 is built from 14 residues. Germline assignment: CDR1 SEHNR and CDR2 FQNEAQ (reference sequence). Pooling was applied to second doses at about 4 or about 12 weeks. Findings and caveats of the study: Spike-wide coverage was observed for vaccine-associated CD4 TCRs, with dominant responses at 160-218 and 743-854. Following two doses of AZD1222, Spike-specific TCR breadth and depth rose.

About this clone itself: What it binds is not known.

This TCR derives from an adult who received the AZD1222 COVID-19 vaccine. The chain joins TRBV7-9 to TRBJ1-2; D ambiguous. Sequenced here: peripheral blood, sampled 28 days after the second AZD1222 dose. The CDR3 spells CASSLAWGNYGYTF. In DNA, the CDR3 is TGTGCCAGCAGCTTAGCGTGGGGTAACTATGGCTACACCTTC.